This entry lists 5 T cell receptor beta chains sequenced from one sample in a study of spatial heterogeneity in lung cancer (dated by TCRdb to the late 2010s). The library was prepared using 5' RACE. Reads for this sample came from a NextSeq 500. TCRdb trimmed the raw reads at Q25, called clones with MiXCR and kept productive beta chains. Each entry merges the rows of one CDR3 protein and shows their most common DNA and genes. In all, the sample holds tens of thousands of distinct CDR3 sequences, and 15% to 20% of those were seen once. 20% to 25% of the sample comes from the top ten. The sample's time point label, in plain terms: blood at routine non-recurrence follow-up after resection. Sample: PBMCs, taken at follow-up. The receptor set was obtained from a male donor with early-stage non-small cell lung cancer.

The V call is TRBV7-2, the J call TRBJ1-1, with 10 bases that match TRBD1. Germline CDR1 reads SGHTA; CDR2 reads FQGNSA. Trimming removed 5 bases from V and 8 bases from J; junction bases left unmatched: 5. CDR3 length equals 13 residues. The DNA of the CDR3 is TGTGCCAGCAGCCGGGACAGGGGTAGAGAAGCTTTCTTT. As protein: CASSRDRGREAFF.

Only a few counts were recorded for this clonotype. V gene TRBV6-6 combines with J gene TRBJ2-2; D gene uncertain. The germline CDR1 and CDR2 sequences are MNHNY and SVGAGI (reference sequence). The germline V and J ends were trimmed by 6 bases and 4 bases, with 18 bases remaining between them. This CDR3 has 16 amino acids. CDR3 coding DNA: TGTGCCAGCAGAACCCCTCGGGCCTCCCCCACCGGGGAGCTGTTTTTT. Translating it yields CASRTPRASPTGELFF.

The chain combines TRBV27 with TRBJ2-2; D not resolved. V lost 8 bases, J lost 0 bases, and 7 bases lay in between. CDR3 length: 13 amino acids. From germline, CDR1 is MNHEY and CDR2 SMNVEV (reference sequence). For the CDR3, the DNA is TGTGCCAGCGCCGGTCCGAACACCGGGGAGCTGTTTTTT. This sequence encodes CASAGPNTGELFF.

The table lists this clonotype with a count of one. This chain joins TRBV6-5 and TRBJ2-2; D gene uncertain. The V gene lost 6 bases and the J gene lost 5 bases, with 19 bases spanning the gap. The germline V gene has CDR1 MNHEY and CDR2 SVGAGI. This CDR3 has 16 amino acids. The CDR3 protein is CASSGNYPSRTGELFF. In DNA, the CDR3 is TGTGCCAGCAGCGGTAACTACCCGAGCCGAACCGGGGAGCTGTTTTTT.

In DNA form, the CDR3 reads TGTGCCAGCAGTTACTCCGCAGAAGGGCATGAGCAGTTCTTC. Translation gives CASSYSAEGHEQFF. The chain recombines TRBV6-5 with TRBJ2-1; D uncertain. The CDR3 covers 14 residues. The ends were cut back, 0 bases at V and 8 bases at J, with 11 bases in the middle. Germline V lookup: CDR1 MNHEY, CDR2 SVGAGI.